One sample yielded the 8 T cell receptor beta chains listed below, sequenced in a study of shared clonotypes between healthy human individuals (dated by TCRdb to 2020 to 2021). The protocol used for the library was the immunoSEQ multiplex PCR assay. TCRdb obtained this table from immuneACCESS and retained in-frame rearrangements with V and J assigned. These tables miss some clones; where compared with another copy, unresolved V genes account for less than half of the shortfall, and the remainder is unexplained. The sample profile shows millions of clones; over 85% of them were found once. The ten largest clonotypes hold 0.13% of the sample. The sequencing sample was made of naive CD4+ T cells sorted from blood. This specimen's cell subset or site label, interpreted: CD45RA+ positively selected. The receptors were gathered from a man in his late teens or twenties in good health.

This rearrangement joins TRBV28 to TRBJ2-7; the D call may be TRBD1 or TRBD2 (5 bases each). V dropped 4 bases and J dropped 0 bases, with 16 bases sitting between them. CDR1 is MDHEN and CDR2 is SYDVKM in the germline V gene. There are 16 residues in the CDR3. Here the CDR3 reads CASSSSGTVISYEQYF. The CDR3, as DNA: TGTGCCAGCAGTTCCTCCGGGACGGTGATCTCCTACGAGCAGTACTTC.

As concerns this clone: Other nucleotide sequences from this sample produce the same CDR3. The CDR3 spells CASSSRDSYEQYF. The CDR3 DNA follows: TGTGCCAGCAGTTCCCGGGACAGCTACGAGCAGTACTTC. V gene TRBV6-5 combines with J gene TRBJ2-7; 7 bases line up with TRBD1. CDR1 is MNHEY and CDR2 is SVGAGI in the germline V gene. The CDR3 spans 13 residues. With 4 bases clipped from V and 3 bases from J, the junction kept 3 bases outside the gene matches.

The rearrangement links TRBV19 to TRBJ2-7; tentative D call: TRBD2 (5 bases). This CDR3 spans 13 amino acids. Germline V gene lookup returns CDR1 LNHDA and CDR2 SQIVND (reference sequence). Deletions cut 7 bases from V and 3 bases from J, with 13 bases between. CDR3 bases: TGTGCCAGTACTTCCGCCGGGGTCTACGAGCAGTACTTC. Its protein is CASTSAGVYEQYF. Full variable domain (missing parts from reference TRBV19 and TRBJ2-7): DGGITQSPKYLFRKEGQNVTLSCEQNLNHDAMYWYRQDPGQGLRLIYYSQIVNDFQKGDIAEGYSVSREKKESFPLTVTSAQKNPTAFYLCASTSAGVYEQYFGPGTRLTVT.

The rearrangement links TRBV6-5 to TRBJ1-2; TRBD1 agrees at 8 bases. Germline V CDR1 and CDR2: MNHEY, SVGAGI. The CDR3 runs 12 residues. V was clipped by 6 bases and J by 6 bases; unmatched bases: 3. CDR3 loop: CASSRGQNGYTF. The CDR3 coding sequence is TGTGCCAGCAGCAGGGGGCAGAATGGCTACACCTTC.

Comment on this clone: The same CDR3 can be traced to other DNA sequences in this sample. V and J are TRBV7-9 and TRBJ2-7; TRBD1 agrees at 7 bases. Trimming cost V 3 bases and J 4 bases; bases outside gene matches: 6. CDR3 length equals 14 residues. Germline CDR1 SEHNR, CDR2 FQNEAQ (reference sequence). CDR3 in DNA: TGTGCCAGCAGCTTGGGAACAGGGGTATACGAGCAGTACTTC. It yields the protein CASSLGTGVYEQYF.

The gene calls are TRBV30 and TRBJ1-1; D call uncertain. The CDR3 is made up of 11 amino acids. V lost 4 bases and J 11 bases, leaving 14 bases between the germline ends. Germline values: CDR1 GTSNPN, CDR2 SVGIG (reference sequence). The CDR3, as DNA: TGTGCCTGGACCCTCACAAGGAAGGCTTTCTTT. Amino acid sequence: CAWTLTRKAFF.

V gene TRBV6-5 combines with J gene TRBJ1-6, with 9 positions matching TRBD1. V was clipped by 5 bases and J by 7 bases; unmatched bases: 3. The germline CDR1 and CDR2 sequences are MNHEY and SVGAGI. This CDR3 region has 14 residues. The CDR3 here is CASSRDRANSPLHF. CDR3 DNA sequence: TGTGCCAGCAGTCGGGACAGGGCCAATTCACCCCTCCACTTT.

The chain is built from TRBV4-1 and TRBJ2-3; no firm D call. The CDR3 has 14 amino acids. Between the trimmed V and J ends, which lost 0 bases and 3 bases, there was a span of 7 bases. CDR1 MGHRA and CDR2 YSYEKL come from the germline V gene. CDR3 sequence reads: CASSQDGRTDTQYF. The CDR3 DNA follows: TGCGCCAGCAGCCAAGATGGGCGGACAGATACGCAGTATTTT.